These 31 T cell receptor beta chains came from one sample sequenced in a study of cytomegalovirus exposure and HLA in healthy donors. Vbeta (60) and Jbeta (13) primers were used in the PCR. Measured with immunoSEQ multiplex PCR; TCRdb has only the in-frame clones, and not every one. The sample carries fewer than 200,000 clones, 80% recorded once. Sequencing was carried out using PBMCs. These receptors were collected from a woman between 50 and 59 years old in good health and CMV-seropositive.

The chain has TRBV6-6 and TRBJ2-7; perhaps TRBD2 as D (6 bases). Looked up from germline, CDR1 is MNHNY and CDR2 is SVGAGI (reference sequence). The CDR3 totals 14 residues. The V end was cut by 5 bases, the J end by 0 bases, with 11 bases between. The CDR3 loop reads CASSVLAASYEQYF. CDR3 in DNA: TGTGCCAGCAGTGTTTTAGCGGCCTCCTACGAGCAGTACTTC.

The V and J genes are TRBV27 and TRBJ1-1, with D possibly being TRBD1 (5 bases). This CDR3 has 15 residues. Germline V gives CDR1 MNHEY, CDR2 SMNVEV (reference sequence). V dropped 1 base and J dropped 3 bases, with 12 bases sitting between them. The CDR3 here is CASSLLGDYYTEAFF. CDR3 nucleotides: TGTGCCAGCAGTTTATTAGGGGACTATTACACTGAAGCTTTCTTT.

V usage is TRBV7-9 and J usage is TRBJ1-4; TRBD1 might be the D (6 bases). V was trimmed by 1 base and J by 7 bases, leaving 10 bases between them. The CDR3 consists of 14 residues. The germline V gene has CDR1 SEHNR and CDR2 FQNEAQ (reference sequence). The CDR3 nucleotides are TGTGCCAGCAGCTTAGTAACAGGGAGTGAAAAACTGTTTTTT. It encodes CASSLVTGSEKLFF.

CDR3 in DNA: TGTGCCAGCAGTTACTCGCGTCCGAACACCGGGGAGCTGTTTTTT. Protein sequence: CASSYSRPNTGELFF. The chain couples TRBV6-5 to TRBJ2-2, with D unclear. V lost 0 bases to trimming and J lost 0 bases, with 5 bases between them. CDR1 is MNHEY, CDR2 SVGAGI, per germline. The length of the CDR3 is 15 residues.

In nucleotides, the CDR3 is TGTGCCAGCAGCCTAACCGTTAGTCGCGCAGATACGCAGTATTTT. Residues: CASSLTVSRADTQYF. The rearrangement links TRBV11-3 to TRBJ2-3; D unclear. Germline loops: CDR1 SGHNT, CDR2 YENEEA. Trimming removed 5 bases from V and 4 bases from J, with 16 bases in between. The CDR3 is made up of 15 amino acids.

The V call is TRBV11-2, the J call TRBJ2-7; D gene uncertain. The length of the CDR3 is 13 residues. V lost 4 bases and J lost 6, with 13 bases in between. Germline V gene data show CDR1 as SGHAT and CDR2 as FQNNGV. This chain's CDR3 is CASSSTLRGEQYF. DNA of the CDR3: TGTGCCAGCAGCTCAACGCTCAGAGGCGAGCAGTACTTC.

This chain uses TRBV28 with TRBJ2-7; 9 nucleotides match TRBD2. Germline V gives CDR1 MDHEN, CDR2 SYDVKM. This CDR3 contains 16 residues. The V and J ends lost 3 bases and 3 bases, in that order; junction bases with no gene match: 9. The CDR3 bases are TGTGCCAGCAGTTTTCCCCCGGGACTAGCTGTCTACGAGCAGTACTTC. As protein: CASSFPPGLAVYEQYF. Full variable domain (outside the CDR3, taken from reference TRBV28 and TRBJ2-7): DVKVTQSSRYLVKRTGEKVFLECVQDMDHENMFWYRQDPGLGLRLIYFSYDVKMKEKGDIPEGYSVSREKKERFSLILESASTNQTSMYLCASSFPPGLAVYEQYFGPGTRLTVT.

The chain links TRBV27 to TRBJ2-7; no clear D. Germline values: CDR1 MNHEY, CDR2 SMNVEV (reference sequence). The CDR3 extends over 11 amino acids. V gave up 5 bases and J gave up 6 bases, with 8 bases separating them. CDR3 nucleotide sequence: TGTGCCAGCAGTACGAGAGCCGAGCAGTACTTC. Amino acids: CASSTRAEQYF.

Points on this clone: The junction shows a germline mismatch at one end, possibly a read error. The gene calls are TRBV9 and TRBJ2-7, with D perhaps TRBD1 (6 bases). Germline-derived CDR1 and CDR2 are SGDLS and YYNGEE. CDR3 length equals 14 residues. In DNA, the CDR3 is TGTGCCAGCAGCCCGACGACAGGCTCTCCACCCGCGTCCTTC. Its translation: CASSPTTGSPPASF.

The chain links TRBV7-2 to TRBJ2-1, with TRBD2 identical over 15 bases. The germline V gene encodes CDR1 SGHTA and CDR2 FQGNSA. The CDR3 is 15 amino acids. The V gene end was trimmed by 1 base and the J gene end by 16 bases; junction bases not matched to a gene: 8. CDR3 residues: CASSLVWTSGGVGFF. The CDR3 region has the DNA TGTGCCAGCAGCTTAGTTTGGACTAGCGGGGGGGTGGGTTTCTTC.

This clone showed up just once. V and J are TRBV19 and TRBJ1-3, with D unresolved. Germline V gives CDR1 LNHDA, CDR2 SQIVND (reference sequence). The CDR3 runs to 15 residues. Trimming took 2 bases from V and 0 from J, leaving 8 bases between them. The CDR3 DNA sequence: TGTGCCAGTAGTATACCACGGTCCTCTGGAAACACCATATATTTT. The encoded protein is CASSIPRSSGNTIYF.

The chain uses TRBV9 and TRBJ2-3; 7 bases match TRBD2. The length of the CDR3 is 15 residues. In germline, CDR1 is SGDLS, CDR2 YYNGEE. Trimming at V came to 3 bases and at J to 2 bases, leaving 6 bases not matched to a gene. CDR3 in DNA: TGTGCCAGCAGCGGGGGGGGATCGAACACAGATACGCAGTATTTT. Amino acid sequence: CASSGGGSNTDTQYF.

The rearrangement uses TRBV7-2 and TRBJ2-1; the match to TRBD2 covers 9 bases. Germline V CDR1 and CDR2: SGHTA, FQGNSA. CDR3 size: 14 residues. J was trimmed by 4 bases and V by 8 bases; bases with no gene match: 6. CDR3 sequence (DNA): TGTGCCAGCTCCATAGCGGGGGTATACAATGAGCAGTTCTTC. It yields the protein CASSIAGVYNEQFF.

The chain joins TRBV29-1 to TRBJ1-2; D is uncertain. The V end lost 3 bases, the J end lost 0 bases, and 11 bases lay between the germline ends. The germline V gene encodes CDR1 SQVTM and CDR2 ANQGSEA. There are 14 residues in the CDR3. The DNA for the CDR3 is TGCAGCGTTGAGAGGGTAGAATCTAACTATGGCTACACCTTC. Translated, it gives CSVERVESNYGYTF.

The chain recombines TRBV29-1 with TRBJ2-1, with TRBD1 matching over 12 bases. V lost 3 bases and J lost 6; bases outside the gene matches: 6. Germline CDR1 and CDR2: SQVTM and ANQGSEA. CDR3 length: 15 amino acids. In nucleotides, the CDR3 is TGCAGCGTTGAGGGGACAGGGGGCGGGATCAATGAGCAGTTCTTC. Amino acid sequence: CSVEGTGGGINEQFF.

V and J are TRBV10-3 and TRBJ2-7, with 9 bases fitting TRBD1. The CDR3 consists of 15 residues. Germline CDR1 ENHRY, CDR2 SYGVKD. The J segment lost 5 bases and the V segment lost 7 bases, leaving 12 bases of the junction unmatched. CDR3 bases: TGTGCCATCAAGGAAGGACAGGGGCTCTCAAACGAGCAGTACTTC. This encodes CAIKEGQGLSNEQYF.

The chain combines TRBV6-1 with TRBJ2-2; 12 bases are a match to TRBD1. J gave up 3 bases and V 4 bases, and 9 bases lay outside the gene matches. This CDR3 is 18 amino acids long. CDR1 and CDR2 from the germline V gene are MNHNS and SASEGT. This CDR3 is CASSARDRGRGDTGELFF. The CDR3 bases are TGTGCCAGCAGTGCCCGGGACAGGGGGCGCGGGGACACCGGGGAGCTGTTTTTT.

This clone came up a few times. Written as DNA, the CDR3 is TGTGCCAGCTCACGGACCGGGACAGGGCGAGTCGGAAACACCATATATTTT. This encodes CASSRTGTGRVGNTIYF. The rearrangement uses TRBV18 and TRBJ1-3; 9 bases align to TRBD1. With 4 bases clipped from V and 4 bases from J, the junction kept 11 bases outside the gene matches. Germline V gives CDR1 KGHSH, CDR2 LQKENI. The CDR3 is made up of 17 amino acids.

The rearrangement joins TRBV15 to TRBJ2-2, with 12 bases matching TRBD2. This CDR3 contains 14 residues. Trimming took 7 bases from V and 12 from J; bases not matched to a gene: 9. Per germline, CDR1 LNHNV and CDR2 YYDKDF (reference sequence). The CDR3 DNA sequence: TGTGCCACCACGGAAAGACTAGCGGGAGCGAAGCTGTTTTTT. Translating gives CATTERLAGAKLFF.

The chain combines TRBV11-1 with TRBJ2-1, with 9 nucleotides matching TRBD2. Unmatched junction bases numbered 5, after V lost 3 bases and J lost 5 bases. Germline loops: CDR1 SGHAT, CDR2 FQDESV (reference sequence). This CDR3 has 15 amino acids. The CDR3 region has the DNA TGTGCCAGCAGCTTCGGACTAGCGCGTGACAATGAGCAGTTCTTC. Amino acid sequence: CASSFGLARDNEQFF. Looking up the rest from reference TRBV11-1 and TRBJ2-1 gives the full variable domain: EAEVAQSPRYKITEKSQAVAFWCDPISGHATLYWYRQILGQGPELLVQFQDESVVDDSQLPKDRFSAERLKGVDSTLKIQPAELGDSAMYLCASSFGLARDNEQFFGPGTRLTVL.

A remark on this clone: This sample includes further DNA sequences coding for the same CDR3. CDR3 nucleotides: TGCGCCAGCAGCTTGGGGGGGCGGGGGAGCAATCAGCCCCAGCATTTT. It encodes CASSLGGRGSNQPQHF. J is TRBJ1-5 and V is TRBV5-1, with D possibly matching TRBD1 (6 bases). The CDR3 runs to 16 residues. V was cut by 0 bases and J by 1 base, with 11 bases left in between. Germline-derived CDR1 and CDR2 are SGHRS and YFSETQ.

CDR3 sequence: CASSDRGYEQYF. CDR3 nucleotides: TGTGCCAGCAGCGACAGGGGCTACGAGCAGTACTTC. The chain employs TRBV28 and TRBJ2-7; 8 bases fit TRBD1. V gave up 6 bases and J gave up 3 bases; unmatched junction bases: 1. The CDR3 is 12 residues long. Germline CDR1 and CDR2: MDHEN and SYDVKM.

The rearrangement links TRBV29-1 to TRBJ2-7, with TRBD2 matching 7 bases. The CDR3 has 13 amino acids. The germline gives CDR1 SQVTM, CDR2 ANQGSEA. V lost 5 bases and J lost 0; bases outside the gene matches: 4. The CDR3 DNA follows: TGCAGCGTTCTCCTAGCGGCCTCCTACGAGCAGTACTTC. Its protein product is CSVLLAASYEQYF.

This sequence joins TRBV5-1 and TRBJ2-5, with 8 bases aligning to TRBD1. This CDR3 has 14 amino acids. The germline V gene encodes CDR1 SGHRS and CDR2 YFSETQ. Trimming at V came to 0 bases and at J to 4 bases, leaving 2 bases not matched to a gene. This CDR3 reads CASSLDQGAETQYF. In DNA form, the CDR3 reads TGCGCCAGCAGCTTGGATCAGGGGGCAGAGACCCAGTACTTC. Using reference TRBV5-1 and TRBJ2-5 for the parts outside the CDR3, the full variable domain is KAGVTQTPRYLIKTRGQQVTLSCSPISGHRSVSWYQQTPGQGLQFLFEYFSETQRNKGNFPGRFSGRQFSNSRSEMNVSTLELGDSALYLCASSLDQGAETQYFGPGTRLLVL.

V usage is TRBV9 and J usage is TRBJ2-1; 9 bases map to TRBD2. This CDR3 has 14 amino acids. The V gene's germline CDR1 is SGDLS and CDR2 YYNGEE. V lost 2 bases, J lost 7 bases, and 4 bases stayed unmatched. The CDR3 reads CASSVLAGTNEQFF. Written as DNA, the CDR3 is TGTGCCAGCAGCGTGCTAGCGGGGACTAATGAGCAGTTCTTC.

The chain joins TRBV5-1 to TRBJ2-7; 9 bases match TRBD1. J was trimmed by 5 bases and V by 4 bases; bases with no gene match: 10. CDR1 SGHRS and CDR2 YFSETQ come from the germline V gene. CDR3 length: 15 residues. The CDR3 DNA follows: TGCGCCAGCAGCGTATGGACAGGGGAGACTAACGAGCAGTACTTC. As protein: CASSVWTGETNEQYF.

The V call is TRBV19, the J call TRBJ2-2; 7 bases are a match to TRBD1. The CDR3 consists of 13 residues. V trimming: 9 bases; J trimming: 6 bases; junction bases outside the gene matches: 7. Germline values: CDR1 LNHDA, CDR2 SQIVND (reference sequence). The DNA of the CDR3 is TGTGCCAGCTGCGACAGGGCCTCCGGGGAGCTGTTTTTT. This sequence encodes CASCDRASGELFF.

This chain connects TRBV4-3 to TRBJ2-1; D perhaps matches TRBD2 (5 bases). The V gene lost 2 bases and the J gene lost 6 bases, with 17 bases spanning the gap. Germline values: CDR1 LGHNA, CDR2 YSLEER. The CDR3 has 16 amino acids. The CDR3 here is CASSQYSTEGINEQFF. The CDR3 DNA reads TGCGCCAGCAGCCAATACTCTACCGAGGGTATCAATGAGCAGTTCTTC.

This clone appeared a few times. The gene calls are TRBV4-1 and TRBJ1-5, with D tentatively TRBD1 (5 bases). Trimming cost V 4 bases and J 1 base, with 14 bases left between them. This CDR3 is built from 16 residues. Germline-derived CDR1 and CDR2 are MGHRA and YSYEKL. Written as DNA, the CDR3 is TGCGCCAGCAGCCCATCACAGGCCGTAAGCAATCAGCCCCAGCATTTT. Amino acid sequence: CASSPSQAVSNQPQHF.

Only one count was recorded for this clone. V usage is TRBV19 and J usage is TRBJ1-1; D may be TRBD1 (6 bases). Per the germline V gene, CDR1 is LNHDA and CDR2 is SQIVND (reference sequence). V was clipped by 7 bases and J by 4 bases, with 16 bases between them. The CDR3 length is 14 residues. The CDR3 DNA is TGTGCCAGTAAACGACAGGTAGACCGCACTGAAGCTTTCTTT. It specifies CASKRQVDRTEAFF.

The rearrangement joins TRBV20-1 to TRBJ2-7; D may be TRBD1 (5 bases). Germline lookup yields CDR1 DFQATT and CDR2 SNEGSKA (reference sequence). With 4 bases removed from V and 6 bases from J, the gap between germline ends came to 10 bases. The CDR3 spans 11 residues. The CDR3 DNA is TGCAGTGCTACGACAGTAGGCGAGCAGTACTTC. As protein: CSATTVGEQYF.